The 26 T cell receptor beta chains below all came from one sample that was sequenced in a study of response to subunit inactivated influenza vaccine. Each CDR3 protein is one row after TCRdb ran MiXCR on the RT-PCR reads. This table has some 600,000 distinct CDR3 sequences, about 14% appearing once. The sample in question was PBMCs from blood, obtained about 14 days before vaccination. The receptors originated from a man aged 45-65 years who received an inactivated influenza vaccine.

This clonotype was recorded many times. V and J are TRBV6-2 or TRBV6-3 and TRBJ2-4, with D perhaps assigned TRBD1 or TRBD2 (5 bases each). Germline loops: CDR1 MNHEY, CDR2 SVGEGT. The V gene lost 6 bases and the J gene lost 1 base, with 13 bases spanning the gap. This CDR3 spans 15 amino acids. CDR3 amino acids: CASSTSGAAKNIQYF. The DNA of the CDR3 is TGTGCCAGCAGCACCTCCGGGGCCGCCAAAAACATTCAGTACTTC.

The rearrangement links TRBV11-2 to TRBJ2-4, with a tentative D call TRBD2 (6 bases). Germline values: CDR1 SGHAT, CDR2 FQNNGV. The CDR3 runs to 13 residues. The V end lost 5 bases, the J end lost 5 bases, and 10 bases lay between the germline ends. CDR3 in DNA: TGTGCCAGCAGCCCCGGGACTCAAAACATTCAGTACTTC. Amino acids: CASSPGTQNIQYF.

This chain uses TRBV20-1 with TRBJ2-5; perhaps TRBD1 as D (6 bases). V was pared by 0 bases and J by 5 bases, with 19 bases between. The CDR3 has 16 amino acids. From germline, CDR1 is DFQATT and CDR2 SNEGSKA (reference sequence). The CDR3 sequence is CSARDSRGSFGETQYF. The CDR3 DNA reads as TGCAGTGCTAGAGATAGCAGGGGATCCTTCGGGGAGACCCAGTACTTC.

This clonotype has just a few counts. The gene calls are TRBV6-5 and TRBJ1-6, with D possibly being TRBD1 (6 bases). The CDR3 spans 15 residues. The V end lost 6 bases, the J end lost 2 bases, and 11 bases lay between the germline ends. The germline gives CDR1 MNHEY, CDR2 SVGAGI. This CDR3 reads CASSLQGPYNSPLHF. Here the CDR3 DNA reads TGTGCCAGCAGCTTACAGGGCCCCTATAATTCACCCCTCCACTTT.

The gene calls are TRBV5-1 and TRBJ2-3; weak D call: TRBD2 (6 bases). Looked up from germline, CDR1 is SGHRS and CDR2 is YFSETQ. Trimming left V 2 bases short and J 2 bases short, with 18 bases between. The CDR3 is 17 residues long. CDR3 region: CASSFQATSRLTDTQYF. In DNA, the CDR3 is TGCGCCAGCAGCTTCCAGGCGACTAGTCGCCTCACAGATACGCAGTATTTT.

This clonotype has just a few counts. The rearrangement joins TRBV7-2 to TRBJ2-3, with D unclear. The V gene lost 3 bases and the J gene lost 2 bases, with 6 bases spanning the gap. CDR1 and CDR2 from the germline V gene are SGHTA and FQGNSA. The CDR3 extends over 13 amino acids. CDR3 in amino acids: CASSFFITDTQYF. In DNA form, the CDR3 reads TGTGCCAGCAGCTTTTTCATCACAGATACGCAGTATTTT.

This clonotype was detected a few times. The rearrangement joins TRBV5-1 to TRBJ2-2; 9 nucleotides line up with TRBD1. This CDR3 is built from 14 residues. CDR1 and CDR2 (germline): SGHRS, YFSETQ. V shed 6 bases, J shed 4 bases, and the junction held 4 bases outside the gene matches. The CDR3 here is CASKTGGRTGELFF. The CDR3 DNA is TGCGCCAGCAAAACAGGGGGCCGCACCGGGGAGCTGTTTTTT.

This clonotype showed up just a few times. This sequence joins TRBV20-1 and TRBJ2-7, with TRBD2 matching over 7 bases. There are 14 residues in the CDR3. V gave up 3 bases and J gave up 6 bases; unmatched junction bases: 11. The germline V gene encodes CDR1 DFQATT and CDR2 SNEGSKA (reference sequence). Here the CDR3 reads CSASKGSSSGEQYF. CDR3 bases: TGCAGTGCTAGTAAAGGCAGCTCTAGCGGCGAGCAGTACTTC.

In its sample, this clonotype was seen a few times. The V call is TRBV5-1, the J call TRBJ2-5; D is perhaps TRBD2 (7 bases). CDR3 length: 15 residues. Per germline, CDR1 SGHRS and CDR2 YFSETQ. Trimming left V 3 bases short and J 1 base short, with 13 bases between. The DNA of the CDR3 is TGCGCCAGCAGCTGGGGGGGCACGATCCAAGAGACCCAGTACTTC. Translating gives CASSWGGTIQETQYF. The full variable domain, rest sourced from reference TRBV5-1 and TRBJ2-5, is KAGVTQTPRYLIKTRGQQVTLSCSPISGHRSVSWYQQTPGQGLQFLFEYFSETQRNKGNFPGRFSGRQFSNSRSEMNVSTLELGDSALYLCASSWGGTIQETQYFGPGTRLLVL.

This clonotype was observed a few times. V usage is TRBV4-2 and J usage is TRBJ1-2; D gene unclear. The germline V and J ends were trimmed by 2 bases and 0 bases, with 10 bases remaining between them. CDR1 and CDR2 from the germline V gene are LGHNA and YNFKEQ. The CDR3 is 15 residues long. CDR3 residues: CASSQRPEANYGYTF. Here the CDR3 DNA reads TGTGCCAGCAGCCAAAGACCCGAAGCTAACTATGGCTACACCTTC.

The chain links TRBV15 to TRBJ1-2, with 10 bases matching TRBD1. CDR3 length: 15 residues. With V trimmed by 1 base and J by 6 bases, 5 bases remained unmatched. Germline V CDR1 and CDR2: LNHNV, YYDKDF (reference sequence). CDR3 protein: CATSRARQGADGYTF. In DNA, the CDR3 is TGTGCCACCAGCAGAGCCCGACAGGGGGCGGATGGCTACACCTTC.

As to this clonotype: A junction boundary mismatches the germline segment, possibly from a read error. CDR3 bases: TGTGCCAGCAGTTACTCGTTTGCCAGCTATACCAGGGACTTC. Translation gives CASSYSFASYTRDF. The chain carries TRBV6-5 and TRBJ2-7; a possible D gene is TRBD1 (5 bases). This CDR3 is built from 14 residues. Germline CDR1 reads MNHEY; CDR2 reads SVGAGI.

Many counts were recorded for this clonotype. This chain uses TRBV10-3 with TRBJ2-3; 12 nucleotides match TRBD2. Germline values: CDR1 ENHRY, CDR2 SYGVKD. The CDR3 is 15 residues long. V dropped 5 bases and J dropped 4; count of bases not matched to a gene: 4. The CDR3 nucleotides are TGTGCCATCAGTATGACTAGCGGGAGTGCAGATACGCAGTATTTT. Translated, it gives CAISMTSGSADTQYF.

J is TRBJ2-5 and V is TRBV5-1; unclear D gene. CDR3 length: 11 residues. Per germline, CDR1 SGHRS and CDR2 YFSETQ. V was pared by 6 bases and J by 2 bases, with 5 bases between. The CDR3 spells CASTRQETQYF. CDR3 in DNA: TGCGCCAGCACCAGACAAGAGACCCAGTACTTC. The variable domain in full, with the rest retrieved from reference TRBV5-1 and TRBJ2-5, is KAGVTQTPRYLIKTRGQQVTLSCSPISGHRSVSWYQQTPGQGLQFLFEYFSETQRNKGNFPGRFSGRQFSNSRSEMNVSTLELGDSALYLCASTRQETQYFGPGTRLLVL.

This clonotype occurred a few times. The gene calls are TRBV10-3 and TRBJ2-1, with 7 bases fitting TRBD1. The CDR3 covers 15 residues. Looked up from germline, CDR1 is ENHRY and CDR2 is SYGVKD. With V trimmed by 6 bases and J by 4 bases, 9 bases remained unmatched. In nucleotides, the CDR3 is TGTGCCATCAGGACCTCCGGGACAGTTTACAATGAGCAGTTCTTC. It specifies CAIRTSGTVYNEQFF.

In its sample, this clonotype was seen a few times. The rearrangement uses TRBV7-2 and TRBJ2-1, with 7 bases aligning to TRBD1. Germline assignment: CDR1 SGHTA and CDR2 FQGNSA. CDR3 length equals 14 residues. V shed 5 bases and J 4 bases; nucleotides not matched to a gene: 5. This CDR3 is CASSPPTGYNEQFF. The CDR3 DNA follows: TGTGCCAGCAGCCCCCCGACAGGGTACAATGAGCAGTTCTTC.

This clonotype was picked up many times. The chain uses TRBV7-2 and TRBJ2-5; 7 nucleotides agree with TRBD2. The V gene's germline CDR1 is SGHTA and CDR2 FQGNSA. Unmatched junction bases numbered 7, after V lost 1 base and J lost 5 bases. The CDR3 has 15 residues. The DNA for the CDR3 is TGTGCCAGCAGCTTAGTTGGGGGGGGAAAGGAGACCCAGTACTTC. Amino acids: CASSLVGGGKETQYF.

The V and J genes are TRBV18 and TRBJ1-1; no firm D call. This CDR3 is built from 16 residues. The V gene's germline CDR1 is KGHSH and CDR2 LQKENI. Trimming left V 2 bases short and J 5 bases short, with 18 bases between. The CDR3 DNA is TGTGCCAGCTCACCAGCAGAAGCAGGTATGGGAACTGAAGCTTTCTTT. It translates to CASSPAEAGMGTEAFF.

The table lists this clonotype with many counts. The chain joins TRBV28 to TRBJ2-5, with D possibly TRBD1 on 5 matching bases. The V gene's germline CDR1 is MDHEN and CDR2 SYDVKM. CDR3 length equals 14 residues. The ends were cut back, 7 bases at V and 0 bases at J, with 12 bases in the middle. The CDR3 coding sequence is TGTGCCAGCAATCCCCAGGGTAACCAAGAGACCCAGTACTTC. Protein product: CASNPQGNQETQYF.

The chain joins TRBV7-6 to TRBJ2-5, with 7 bases that match TRBD2. The CDR3 runs to 15 residues. Losses at the gene ends were 1 base for V and 5 bases for J; bases not matched to a gene: 7. CDR1 is SGHVS and CDR2 is FNYEAQ in the germline V gene. CDR3 amino acids: CASSLVSTSRETQYF. In DNA form, the CDR3 reads TGTGCCAGCAGCTTAGTCTCGACTAGCCGGGAGACCCAGTACTTC.

This clonotype was found a few times. DNA for the CDR3: TGCAGCGTCACCCCTCTAGCGGGAGGACGAACAGATACGCAGTATTTT. This sequence encodes CSVTPLAGGRTDTQYF. This chain joins TRBV29-1 and TRBJ2-3; 11 positions agree with TRBD2. CDR1 and CDR2 (germline): SQVTM, ANQGSEA. V dropped 6 bases and J dropped 3; count of bases not matched to a gene: 11. This CDR3 has 16 amino acids.

This clonotype appeared a few times. The chain employs TRBV4-3 and TRBJ2-2; 9 nucleotides match TRBD1. The CDR3 spans 17 residues. Trimming removed 3 bases from V and 6 bases from J; junction bases left unmatched: 11. CDR1 LGHNA and CDR2 YSLEER come from the germline V gene. CDR3: CASSHPSGTGIAGELFF. CDR3 DNA: TGCGCCAGCAGCCACCCCTCCGGGACAGGGATTGCCGGGGAGCTGTTTTTT.

The V and J genes are TRBV20-1 and TRBJ1-6; D gene uncertain. V gave up 0 bases and J gave up 6 bases, with 12 bases separating them. This CDR3 comprises 15 residues. Germline V gene lookup returns CDR1 DFQATT and CDR2 SNEGSKA (reference sequence). As DNA, the CDR3 is TGCAGTGCTAGAGAAACGTTTTCTTCTAATTCACCCCTCCACTTT. This encodes CSARETFSSNSPLHF.

The V call is TRBV5-5, the J call TRBJ1-4; D possibly corresponds to TRBD1 (6 bases). Between the trimmed V and J ends, which lost 2 bases and 3 bases, there was a span of 14 bases. The CDR3 has 16 residues. CDR1 is SGHKS, CDR2 YYEKEE, per germline (reference sequence). The CDR3 spells CASSLLQGRSNEKLFF. In DNA, the CDR3 is TGTGCCAGCAGCTTACTACAGGGCAGGTCTAATGAAAAACTGTTTTTT.

This chain links TRBV7-8 with TRBJ1-6, with TRBD1 matching 8 bases. V was clipped by 5 bases and J by 6 bases; unmatched bases: 6. Germline loops: CDR1 SGHVS, CDR2 FQNEAQ. This CDR3 is 15 amino acids long. The CDR3, as DNA: TGTGCCAGCAGCGCAAGACAGGGGTTTAATTCACCCCTCCACTTT. Amino acid sequence: CASSARQGFNSPLHF.

The rearrangement uses TRBV30 and TRBJ2-3, with D possibly being TRBD2 (5 bases). The V end was cut by 3 bases, the J end by 3 bases, with 13 bases between. The CDR3 runs to 14 residues. CDR1 is GTSNPN, CDR2 SVGIG, per germline (reference sequence). As DNA, the CDR3 is TGTGCCTGGAGGCCCGGAGAGGGTACAGATACGCAGTATTTT. Translating gives CAWRPGEGTDTQYF. The full variable domain, rest sourced from reference TRBV30 and TRBJ2-3, is SQTIHQWPATLVQPVGSPLSLECTVEGTSNPNLYWYRQAAGRGLQLLFYSVGIGQISSEVPQNLSASRPQDRQFILSSKKLLLSDSGFYLCAWRPGEGTDTQYFGPGTRLTVL.